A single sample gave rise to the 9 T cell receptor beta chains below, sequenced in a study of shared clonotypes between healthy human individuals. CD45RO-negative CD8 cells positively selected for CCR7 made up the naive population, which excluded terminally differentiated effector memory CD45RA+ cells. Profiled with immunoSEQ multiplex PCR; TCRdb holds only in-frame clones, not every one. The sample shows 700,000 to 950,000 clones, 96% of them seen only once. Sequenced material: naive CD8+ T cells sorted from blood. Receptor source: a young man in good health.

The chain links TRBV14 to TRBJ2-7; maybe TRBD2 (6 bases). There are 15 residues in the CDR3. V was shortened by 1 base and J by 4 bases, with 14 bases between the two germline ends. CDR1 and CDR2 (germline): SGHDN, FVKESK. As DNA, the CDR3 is TGTGCCAGCAGCCAAGTCCACGGGGCGGGATACGAGCAGTACTTC. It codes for CASSQVHGAGYEQYF.

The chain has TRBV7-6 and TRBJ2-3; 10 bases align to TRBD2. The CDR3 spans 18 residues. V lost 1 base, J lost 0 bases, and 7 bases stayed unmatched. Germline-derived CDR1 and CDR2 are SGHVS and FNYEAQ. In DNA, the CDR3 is TGTGCCAGCAGCTTAGGTACTAGCGGGGTCGTAAGCACAGATACGCAGTATTTT. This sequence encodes CASSLGTSGVVSTDTQYF.

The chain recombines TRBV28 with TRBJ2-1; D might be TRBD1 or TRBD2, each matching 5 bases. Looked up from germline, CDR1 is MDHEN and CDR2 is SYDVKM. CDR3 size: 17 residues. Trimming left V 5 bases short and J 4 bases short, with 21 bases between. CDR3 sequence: CASSIRASGTVYNEQFF. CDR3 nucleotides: TGTGCCAGCAGTATCCGCGCTTCCGGGACGGTTTACAATGAGCAGTTCTTC.

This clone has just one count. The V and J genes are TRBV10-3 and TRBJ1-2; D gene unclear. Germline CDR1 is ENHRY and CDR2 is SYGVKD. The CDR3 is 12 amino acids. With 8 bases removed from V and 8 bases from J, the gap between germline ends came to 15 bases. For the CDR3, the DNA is TGTGCCATCCGACAAGGGAATGAGGGCTACACCTTC. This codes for CAIRQGNEGYTF.

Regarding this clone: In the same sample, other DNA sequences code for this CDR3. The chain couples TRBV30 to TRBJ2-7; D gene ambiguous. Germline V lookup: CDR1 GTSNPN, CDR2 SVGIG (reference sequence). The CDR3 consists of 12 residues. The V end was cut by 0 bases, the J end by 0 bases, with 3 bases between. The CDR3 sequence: CAWSVGSYEQYF. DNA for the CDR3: TGTGCCTGGAGTGTAGGCTCCTACGAGCAGTACTTC.

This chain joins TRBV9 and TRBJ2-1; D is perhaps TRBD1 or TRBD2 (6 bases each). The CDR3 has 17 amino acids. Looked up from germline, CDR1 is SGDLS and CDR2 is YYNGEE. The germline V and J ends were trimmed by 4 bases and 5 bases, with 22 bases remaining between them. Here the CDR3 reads CASSRTMTRGAHNEQFF. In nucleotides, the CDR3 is TGTGCCAGCAGCCGAACCATGACTAGGGGGGCCCACAATGAGCAGTTCTTC.

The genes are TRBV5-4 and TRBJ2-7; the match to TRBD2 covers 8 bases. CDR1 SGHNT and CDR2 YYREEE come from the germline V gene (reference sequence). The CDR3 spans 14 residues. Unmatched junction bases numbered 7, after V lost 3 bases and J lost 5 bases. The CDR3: CASSSGLGRNEQYF. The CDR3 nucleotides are TGTGCCAGCAGCTCGGGACTAGGAAGGAACGAGCAGTACTTC.

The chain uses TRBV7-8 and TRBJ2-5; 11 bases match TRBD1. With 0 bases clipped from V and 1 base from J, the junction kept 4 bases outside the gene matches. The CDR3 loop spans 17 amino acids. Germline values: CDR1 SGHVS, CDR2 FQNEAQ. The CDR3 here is CASSLARGQGAQETQYF. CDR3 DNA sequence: TGTGCCAGCAGCTTAGCGCGAGGACAGGGGGCCCAAGAGACCCAGTACTTC.

The CDR3 DNA follows: TGTGCCAGCAGCCAATCCCTAGCAATCGCCGGGGAGCTGTTTTTT. It yields the protein CASSQSLAIAGELFF. The V gene is TRBV7-9, the J gene TRBJ2-2; D perhaps matches TRBD2 (5 bases). CDR1 is SEHNR and CDR2 is FQNEAQ in the germline V gene (reference sequence). This CDR3 is 15 amino acids long. V was clipped by 5 bases and J by 6 bases, with 16 bases between them. The full variable domain, in which reference TRBV7-9 and TRBJ2-2 provide the parts outside the CDR3, is DTGVSQNPRHKITKRGQNVTFRCDPISEHNRLYWYRQTLGQGPEFLTYFQNEAQLEKSRLLSDRFSAERPKGSFSTLEIQRTEQGDSAMYLCASSQSLAIAGELFFGEGSRLTVL.